These T cell receptor beta chains were read from a single sample in a study of cytomegalovirus exposure and HLA in healthy donors. Clones were sequenced by immunoSEQ multiplex PCR, and TCRdb holds only the in-frame ones, with some missing. This table has 85,000 to 100,000 clones, roughly three quarters appearing once. Sample: PBMCs. Source of these receptors: a woman in her thirties or forties in good health and CMV-seronegative. Both conserved end residues are part of each CDR3. A D gene is named only where the DNA matches it firmly. The size entry is marked missing in some rows and otherwise reads once, few, many or a size class.

clone size	V gene	D gene	J gene	CDR3 DNA	CDR3 protein
.	TRBV4-3	.	TRBJ1-1	TGCGCCAGCAGCCAAGAAGGAGGCGAATCTGAAGCTTTCTTT	CASSQEGGESEAFF
.	TRBV5-1	.	TRBJ1-4	TGCGCCAGCAGCTTGGATAACTCCGCTAATGAAAAACTGTTTTTT	CASSLDNSANEKLFF
.	TRBV5-6	.	TRBJ2-2	TGTGCCAGCCGAATCGACGGACTGACGAACACCGGGGAGCTGTTTTTT	CASRIDGLTNTGELFF
.	TRBV6-5	.	TRBJ1-1	TGTGCCAGCAGTCCCAAGGAGATTTCTGAAGCTTTCTTT	CASSPKEISEAFF
.	TRBV4-1	TRBD2	TRBJ2-1	TGCGCCAGCAGCCAGGAGCCCCCGTCAGGACTAGCGGGGACCTCCTACAATGAGCAGTTCTTC	CASSQEPPSGLAGTSYNEQFF
.	TRBV7-3	TRBD2	TRBJ2-5	TGTGCCAGCAGCTTAAGGGGCCGGAGACTAGCGGGGAGACAAGAGACCCAGTACTTC	CASSLRGRRLAGRQETQYF
.	TRBV9	.	TRBJ1-4	TGTGCCAGCAGCCCTCCCGGAGGGGCAACTAATGAAAAACTGTTTTTT	CASSPPGGATNEKLFF
.	TRBV28	TRBD1	TRBJ2-7	TGTGCCACGGGACAGGGAACCTACGAGCAGTACTTC	CATGQGTYEQYF
.	TRBV7-9	TRBD1	TRBJ1-1	TGTGCCAGCAGCTCGGCAGGACAGGATGAAGCTTTCTTT	CASSSAGQDEAFF
once	TRBV7-6	TRBD2	TRBJ2-5	TGTGCCAGCAGCCGAGGACTAGTCCTGCAGACCCAGTACTTC	CASSRGLVLQTQYF
.	TRBV7-9	.	TRBJ2-7	TGTGCCAGCAGCCCCTCTACCTACGAGCAGTACTTC	CASSPSTYEQYF
.	TRBV5-4	.	TRBJ2-7	TGTGCCAGCAGCTTTAGCTCCTACGAGCAGTACTTC	CASSFSSYEQYF
.	TRBV9	.	TRBJ1-2	TGTGCCAGCAGCGTAGGTGGAGACTATGGCTACACCTTC	CASSVGGDYGYTF
.	TRBV9	.	TRBJ1-3	TGTGCCAGCAGCGTAGCCGGTGCCCTCTCTGGAAACACCATATATTTT	CASSVAGALSGNTIYF
.	TRBV14	.	TRBJ2-6	TGTGCCAGCAGCCGAGCAGGCTACTTAAGCTCTGGGGCCAACGTCCTGACTTTC	CASSRAGYLSSGANVLTF
.	TRBV20-1	.	TRBJ2-7	TGCAGTGCAGGGGGTAACTACGAGCAGTACTTC	CSAGGNYEQYF
once	TRBV29-1	.	TRBJ2-1	TGCAGCGCCGTCTCCCAGGGCCACAATGAGCAGTTCTTC	CSAVSQGHNEQFF
.	TRBV19	TRBD2	TRBJ2-7	TGTGCCAGCAGCGATGGGGGAATAGCGGGGGGCCCCTCCTACGAGCAGTACTTC	CASSDGGIAGGPSYEQYF
.	TRBV7-9	.	TRBJ1-1	TGTTCCAGCAGCCCAGTGGACACTGAAGCTTTCTTT	CSSSPVDTEAFF
.	TRBV7-9	.	TRBJ1-6	TGTGCCAGCAGCTTCCCCGGAGATTCACCCCTCCACTTT	CASSFPGDSPLHF
.	TRBV4-3	TRBD1	TRBJ1-1	TGCGCCAGCAGCCAAGCGACAGGGATGGGTACTGAAGCTTTCTTT	CASSQATGMGTEAFF
.	TRBV6-1	.	TRBJ1-5	TGTGCCAGCAGTGGTATGAGGGATCAGCCCCAGCATTTT	CASSGMRDQPQHF
.	TRBV4-1	.	TRBJ2-7	TGCGCCAGCAGCAATCCTCTGTACGAGCAGTACTTC	CASSNPLYEQYF
.	TRBV5-1	TRBD1	TRBJ2-7	TGCGCCAGCAGCCCCATGACAGGGGATACCTACGAGCAGTACTTC	CASSPMTGDTYEQYF
once	TRBV28	.	TRBJ2-6	TGTGCCAGCAGTGAACAGGGACCCGGGGCCAACGTCCTGACTTTC	CASSEQGPGANVLTF
.	TRBV5-1	.	TRBJ2-3	TGCGCCAGCAGCTTTGGACAGAACACAGATACGCAGTATTTT	CASSFGQNTDTQYF
.	TRBV10-3	TRBD1	TRBJ2-2	TGTGCCATCGGGGTGGGGACAGGAGACACCGGGGAGCTGTTTTTT	CAIGVGTGDTGELFF
.	TRBV7-3	.	TRBJ2-2	TGTGCCAGCAGCTTAAACGGGGGGCTTCAGGGCACCGGGGAGCTGTTTTTT	CASSLNGGLQGTGELFF
.	TRBV7-9	.	TRBJ2-5	TGTGCCAGCAGCCCCCTCATTGGTGGGGCCGGAGAGACCCAGTACTTC	CASSPLIGGAGETQYF
.	TRBV6-1	.	TRBJ2-2	TGTGCCAGCATAGTCGGGTATGAGACCGGGGAGCTGTTTTTT	CASIVGYETGELFF
.	TRBV7-2	.	TRBJ2-5	TGTGCCAGCAGCTACAGGGTCCAAGAGACCCAGTACTTC	CASSYRVQETQYF